The next 13 T cell receptor beta chains were all read from a single sample in a study of early T cells in non-severe SARS-CoV-2 infection. TCRdb re-derived calls from the 5' RACE reads in MiXCR, one entry per CDR3 protein. The sample contains 55,000 to 75,000 distinct CDR3 sequences, around 12% of which appear only once. Sequenced input: whole blood. These receptors came from an adult who was a healthcare worker with PCR-confirmed SARS-CoV-2 infection or an uninfected control (not recorded which).

This clonotype appeared many times. The chain couples TRBV29-1 to TRBJ2-7; D may be TRBD1 (6 bases). Germline-derived CDR1 and CDR2 are SQVTM and ANQGSEA. The germline V and J ends were trimmed by 7 bases and 2 bases, with 15 bases remaining between them. CDR3 length equals 13 residues. DNA for the CDR3: TGCAGCGCCAAAAAACAGGGTACCTACGAGCAGTACTTC. Translated: CSAKKQGTYEQYF.

This clonotype was detected ten times or more. The chain employs TRBV29-1 and TRBJ2-1; TRBD2 agrees at 7 bases. Germline values: CDR1 SQVTM, CDR2 ANQGSEA. CDR3 length: 17 amino acids. The J segment lost 2 bases and the V segment lost 4 bases, leaving 14 bases of the junction unmatched. Here the CDR3 reads CSVVGAQEGRAYNEQFF. The CDR3, as DNA: TGCAGCGTTGTAGGGGCCCAAGAAGGGAGGGCCTACAATGAGCAGTTCTTC.

This clonotype showed up many times. The CDR3 coding sequence is TGTGCCAGCAGCCAAGGCTGGGACAGCAGTTTCAGGGATTCACCCCTCCACTTT. Residues: CASSQGWDSSFRDSPLHF. The chain recombines TRBV3-1 with TRBJ1-6; 7 bases match TRBD1. V lost 1 base, J lost 8 bases, and 14 bases stayed unmatched. The CDR3 extends over 18 amino acids. Germline-derived CDR1 and CDR2 are LGHDT and YNNKEL (reference sequence).

The chain links TRBV20-1 to TRBJ2-2, with D possibly matching TRBD2 (6 bases). CDR3 size: 15 residues. The germline V and J ends were trimmed by 3 bases and 0 bases, with 11 bases remaining between them. Per the germline V gene, CDR1 is DFQATT and CDR2 is SNEGSKA (reference sequence). The CDR3 DNA reads as TGCAGTGCTAGGCAACTAGCAACGAACACCGGGGAGCTGTTTTTT. It is translated as CSARQLATNTGELFF.

This clonotype was found many times. The genes are TRBV7-8 and TRBJ1-2; D unclear. V was pared by 2 bases and J by 0 bases, with 4 bases between. Per germline, CDR1 SGHVS and CDR2 FQNEAQ. The CDR3 consists of 13 residues. The DNA for the CDR3 is TGTGCCAGCAGCTTAAATTCTAACTATGGCTACACCTTC. This translates into CASSLNSNYGYTF.

The CDR3 region is CASSITGGEQYF. The CDR3 DNA reads TGCGCCAGCAGCATTACAGGGGGCGAGCAGTACTTC. The genes are TRBV10-1 and TRBJ2-7; 8 positions agree with TRBD1. There are 12 residues in the CDR3. V trimming: 6 bases; J trimming: 6 bases; junction bases outside the gene matches: 4. Germline CDR1 WNHNN, CDR2 SYGVQD (reference sequence).

The chain links TRBV27 to TRBJ2-1, with 8 bases lining up with TRBD2. Germline loops: CDR1 MNHEY, CDR2 SMNVEV (reference sequence). V shed 3 bases and J 6 bases; nucleotides not matched to a gene: 4. The CDR3 has 14 residues. CDR3 amino acids: CASSLGTRFNEQFF. In DNA, the CDR3 is TGTGCCAGCAGTTTGGGGACTAGATTCAATGAGCAGTTCTTC.

This clonotype was detected many times. This chain joins TRBV7-6 and TRBJ1-1; perhaps TRBD1 as D (5 bases). The CDR3 consists of 16 residues. The germline V and J ends were trimmed by 1 base and 3 bases, with 15 bases remaining between them. CDR1 and CDR2 (germline): SGHVS, FNYEAQ. The CDR3 DNA reads as TGTGCCAGCAGCTTAGAGCCCGGGCAGGGATACACTGAAGCTTTCTTT. Translated: CASSLEPGQGYTEAFF.

This clonotype was counted at least ten times. The chain employs TRBV9 and TRBJ2-7; possible D gene TRBD2, 7 bases. This CDR3 is built from 14 residues. Trimming took off 4 bases at V and 7 bases at J, with 18 bases between the two ends. Per germline, CDR1 SGDLS and CDR2 YYNGEE. CDR3: CASSPPGGGLEQYF. DNA of the CDR3: TGTGCCAGCAGCCCCCCCGGCGGGGGCCTTGAGCAGTACTTC. The full variable domain, in which reference TRBV9 and TRBJ2-7 provide the parts outside the CDR3, is DSGVTQTPKHLITATGQRVTLRCSPRSGDLSVYWYQQSLDQGLQFLIQYYNGEERAKGNILERFSAQQFPDLHSELNLSSLELGDSALYFCASSPPGGGLEQYFGPGTRLTVT.

This clonotype was seen only a few times. The J gene is TRBJ2-7, the V gene TRBV28; perhaps TRBD2 as D (7 bases). Germline CDR1 MDHEN, CDR2 SYDVKM. The CDR3 is made up of 15 amino acids. V lost 2 bases, J lost 2 bases, and 13 bases lay in between. The CDR3 loop reads CASSLGGAGAYEQYF. The CDR3 bases are TGTGCCAGCAGTTTAGGGGGGGCTGGGGCCTACGAGCAGTACTTC.

This clonotype was detected many times. This rearrangement joins TRBV24-1 to TRBJ2-3; maybe TRBD1 (5 bases). Trimming removed 5 bases from V and 2 bases from J, with 7 bases in between. Germline V gene sequence: CDR1 KGHDR, CDR2 SFDVKD. The CDR3 runs 13 residues. CDR3: CATSAGFTDTQYF. DNA for the CDR3: TGTGCCACCAGTGCAGGGTTCACAGATACGCAGTATTTT.

The CDR3 DNA sequence: TGCAGCGTTGAGCTAGCGGTATATGAAAGCTCCTACAATGAGCAGTTCTTC. Amino acid sequence: CSVELAVYESSYNEQFF. The rearrangement links TRBV29-1 to TRBJ2-1; TRBD2 agrees at 7 bases. The CDR3 consists of 17 residues. After removal of 3 bases from V and 0 bases from J, the junction contained 11 bases not matched to a gene. CDR1 SQVTM and CDR2 ANQGSEA come from the germline V gene.

The J gene is TRBJ2-5, the V gene TRBV29-1; weak D call: TRBD1 (6 bases). CDR1 is SQVTM and CDR2 is ANQGSEA in the germline V gene. The V and J ends lost 8 bases and 5 bases respectively, with 12 bases between them. This CDR3 has 11 residues. CDR3 in DNA: TGCAGCCCAGGGGACGGGGAGACCCAGTACTTC. It encodes CSPGDGETQYF. The whole variable domain, remainder taken from reference TRBV29-1 and TRBJ2-5, is SAVISQKPSRDICQRGTSLTIQCQVDSQVTMMFWYRQQPGQSLTLIATANQGSEATYESGFVIDKFPISRPNLTFSTLTVSNMSPEDSSIYLCSPGDGETQYFGPGTRLLVL.